This TCR beta chain was obtained from a study of T cell responses to AZD1222 COVID-19 vaccine. Notes on this clone: What it binds is unknown. This specimen includes other DNA sequences encoding the same CDR3.

The data were produced by immunoSEQ multiplex PCR, yet TCRdb's version contains in-frame clones alone and is incomplete. The table lists about 170,000 clones, approximately 88% of them singletons. The CDR3 spans 11 residues. The V end lost 3 bases, the J end lost 2 bases, and 1 base lay between the germline ends. Study-level points and caveats: Among vaccine-associated CD4 TCRs, coverage spanned spike, with dominance at 160-218 and 743-854.

The genes are TRBV12-3 or TRBV12-4 and TRBJ1-2; no clear D. The specimen comprised peripheral blood, sampled 28 days after the second AZD1222 dose. The source is an adult who received the AZD1222 COVID-19 vaccine. This CDR3 is CASSLNYGYTF. The CDR3 region has the DNA TGTGCCAGCAGTTTGAACTATGGCTACACCTTC.